Below, 29 T cell receptor beta chains from the same sample are listed, as sequenced in a study of siplizumab effects on memory and regulatory T cells. Sequenced by immunoSEQ multiplex PCR; TCRdb stores in-frame clones only, minus some. The table shows 90,000 to 110,000 clones, with under 95% occurring only once. The sequenced sample was CD4+ T cells sorted from blood. The receptors derive from a human donor in good health.

The gene calls are TRBV6-6 and TRBJ2-1; perhaps TRBD1 as D (6 bases). Germline V gene lookup returns CDR1 MNHNY and CDR2 SVGAGI (reference sequence). The CDR3 is made up of 13 amino acids. Trimming removed 4 bases at V and 11 bases at J, with 15 bases between. CDR3 protein: CASSLHPGTKQFF. Written as DNA, the CDR3 is TGTGCCAGCAGTTTACACCCCGGGACAAAGCAGTTCTTC.

The V gene is TRBV19, the J gene TRBJ1-1; perhaps TRBD1 as D (5 bases). Trimming removed 9 bases from V and 3 bases from J, with 20 bases in between. Germline CDR1 reads LNHDA; CDR2 reads SQIVND (reference sequence). CDR3 size: 15 residues. This CDR3 is CASQLGRVQDTEAFF. The CDR3 DNA reads as TGTGCCAGCCAACTAGGGCGGGTACAGGACACTGAAGCTTTCTTT.

The chain links TRBV27 to TRBJ2-7, with D possibly called TRBD1 or TRBD2 (5 bases each). The CDR3 spans 14 residues. Looked up from germline, CDR1 is MNHEY and CDR2 is SMNVEV (reference sequence). The V gene lost 4 bases and the J gene lost 1 base, with 11 bases spanning the gap. This CDR3 is CASSSRDGSYEQYF. The CDR3 DNA is TGTGCCAGCAGTTCAAGGGACGGTTCCTACGAGCAGTACTTC.

The genes are TRBV19 and TRBJ2-7; D unresolved. The CDR3 consists of 15 residues. Germline V CDR1 and CDR2: LNHDA, SQIVND (reference sequence). V was cut by 1 base and J by 1 base, with 11 bases left in between. The CDR3 coding sequence is TGTGCCAGTAGTATAGCCGCATATGGGTCCTACGAGCAGTACTTC. This sequence encodes CASSIAAYGSYEQYF.

The rearrangement links TRBV6-1 to TRBJ1-3; D not certain. The CDR3 runs to 18 residues. V was pared by 4 bases and J by 0 bases, with 19 bases between. CDR1 and CDR2 from the germline V gene are MNHNS and SASEGT. The CDR3 reads CASSVGRALVSSGNTIYF. The DNA for the CDR3 is TGTGCCAGCAGTGTCGGACGAGCCCTCGTAAGCTCTGGAAACACCATATATTTT.

The genes are TRBV11-2 and TRBJ1-1; TRBD1 agrees at 9 bases. CDR3 length: 16 residues. CDR1 is SGHAT, CDR2 FQNNGV, per germline. J lost 6 bases, V lost 2 bases, and 10 bases had no gene match. The CDR3 sequence is CASSLNAGQGLSEAFF. The CDR3 DNA reads as TGTGCCAGCAGCTTAAACGCCGGACAGGGGCTCTCTGAAGCTTTCTTT.

The rearrangement uses TRBV20-1 and TRBJ2-7; D is unresolved. Trimming took 3 bases from V and 5 from J, leaving 8 bases between them. Germline lookup yields CDR1 DFQATT and CDR2 SNEGSKA (reference sequence). This CDR3 spans 11 amino acids. The CDR3 DNA follows: TGCAGTGCTAGCCAGTTGGACGAGCAGTACTTC. Translating gives CSASQLDEQYF.

The chain couples TRBV15 to TRBJ2-1; TRBD2 agrees at 11 bases. This CDR3 comprises 17 residues. Germline loops: CDR1 LNHNV, CDR2 YYDKDF (reference sequence). V lost 0 bases to trimming and J lost 7 bases; unmatched junction nucleotides: 8. CDR3 residues: CATSRDSLAGGQNEQFF. CDR3 DNA: TGTGCCACCAGCAGAGATTCCCTAGCGGGAGGTCAGAATGAGCAGTTCTTC.

This clone was observed a single time. The V gene is TRBV18, the J gene TRBJ2-4, with 12 nucleotides matching TRBD2. Germline CDR1 is KGHSH and CDR2 is LQKENI. Trimming at V came to 3 bases and at J to 4 bases, leaving 4 bases not matched to a gene. This CDR3 has 16 residues. The CDR3 spells CASSPSLAGGKNIQYF. CDR3 nucleotide sequence: TGTGCCAGCTCACCTTCCCTAGCGGGAGGGAAAAACATTCAGTACTTC. Using reference TRBV18 and TRBJ2-4 for the parts outside the CDR3, the full variable domain is NAGVMQNPRHLVRRRGQEARLRCSPMKGHSHVYWYRQLPEEGLKFMVYLQKENIIDESGMPKERFSAEFPKEGPSILRIQQVVRGDSAAYFCASSPSLAGGKNIQYFGAGTRLSVL.

The chain carries TRBV5-4 and TRBJ2-7; unclear D gene. Germline CDR1 and CDR2: SGHNT and YYREEE (reference sequence). The CDR3 contains 15 residues. Deletions cut 4 bases from V and 2 bases from J, with 16 bases between. The CDR3 is CASSPEAHRTYEQYF. The CDR3 nucleotides read TGTGCCAGCAGCCCCGAGGCCCACCGGACCTACGAGCAGTACTTC.

The rearrangement joins TRBV12-5 to TRBJ2-2, with a possible D match to TRBD1 (7 bases). Germline values: CDR1 LGHNT, CDR2 FRNRAP. Trimming took 0 bases from V and 10 from J, leaving 15 bases between them. This CDR3 has 15 amino acids. The CDR3 is CASGLVQGGGEELFF. In DNA, the CDR3 is TGTGCTAGTGGTTTGGTACAAGGGGGCGGGGAGGAGCTGTTTTTT. The variable domain in full, with the rest retrieved from reference TRBV12-5 and TRBJ2-2, is DARVTQTPRHKVTEMGQEVTMRCQPILGHNTVFWYRQTMMQGLELLAYFRNRAPLDDSGMPKDRFSAEMPDATLATLKIQPSEPRDSAVYFCASGLVQGGGEELFFGEGSRLTVL.

The V gene is TRBV19, the J gene TRBJ1-5, with D perhaps TRBD1 (6 bases). Germline lookup yields CDR1 LNHDA and CDR2 SQIVND (reference sequence). The CDR3 loop spans 15 amino acids. Trimming took off 6 bases at V and 2 bases at J, with 14 bases between the two ends. CDR3 sequence (DNA): TGTGCCAGTAGACAAGGTGGGGGCCGCAATCAGCCCCAGCATTTT. It specifies CASRQGGGRNQPQHF.

DNA for the CDR3: TGTGCCAGCAGCTTAATGGGACGTGGGTCAGATACGCAGTATTTT. Its translation: CASSLMGRGSDTQYF. The chain employs TRBV7-8 and TRBJ2-3, with D perhaps assigned TRBD1 or TRBD2 (5 bases each). The length of the CDR3 is 15 residues. In germline, CDR1 is SGHVS, CDR2 FQNEAQ. Trimming stripped 2 bases from V and 4 bases from J, with 13 bases between.

The rearrangement joins TRBV29-1 to TRBJ2-3; TRBD2 aligns across 10 bases. Germline V gives CDR1 SQVTM, CDR2 ANQGSEA. With V trimmed by 3 bases and J by 1 base, 4 bases remained unmatched. CDR3 length: 15 residues. DNA for the CDR3: TGCAGCGTTGATGAAGCGGGAGGGGGCACAGATACGCAGTATTTT. This sequence encodes CSVDEAGGGTDTQYF.

The CDR3 DNA sequence: TGTGCCAGCAGTCCCACAGGGGCCGGCTACACCTTC. Translation gives CASSPTGAGYTF. The chain is built from TRBV6-6 and TRBJ1-2; 7 bases are a match to TRBD1. Trimming took 5 bases from V and 8 from J; bases not matched to a gene: 5. From germline, CDR1 is MNHNY and CDR2 SVGAGI (reference sequence). The CDR3 runs 12 residues.

The rearrangement links TRBV5-4 to TRBJ1-1, with 8 bases identical to TRBD1. The trim removed 6 bases at V and 4 bases at J, leaving 5 bases unmatched. The CDR3 has 13 residues. Germline V gene lookup returns CDR1 SGHNT and CDR2 YYREEE (reference sequence). The CDR3, as DNA: TGTGCCAGCACTTGGACAGGGATCACTGAAGCTTTCTTT. The encoded protein is CASTWTGITEAFF.

The genes are TRBV7-3 and TRBJ1-1; no firm D call. Trimming pared 2 bases from V and 1 base from J, leaving 17 bases between. Germline lookup yields CDR1 SGHTA and CDR2 FQGTGA. This CDR3 region has 17 residues. DNA of the CDR3: TGTGCCAGCAGCTTATTTCCCTCTGGGGTGTCGAACACTGAAGCTTTCTTT. It codes for CASSLFPSGVSNTEAFF. The whole variable domain, filled in from reference TRBV7-3 and TRBJ1-1, reads GAGVSQTPSNKVTEKGKYVELRCDPISGHTALYWYRQSLGQGPEFLIYFQGTGAADDSGLPNDRFFAVRPEGSVSTLKIQRTERGDSAVYLCASSLFPSGVSNTEAFFGQGTRLTVV.

This chain connects TRBV11-2 to TRBJ1-3; D gene uncertain. CDR3 length: 15 amino acids. Germline assignment: CDR1 SGHAT and CDR2 FQNNGV. The ends were cut back, 9 bases at V and 1 base at J, with 16 bases in the middle. The CDR3 loop is CASSSSGSSGNTIYF. CDR3 DNA sequence: TGTGCCAGTTCTTCTTCAGGCTCTTCTGGAAACACCATATATTTT.

Comment on this clone: One junction end disagrees with the germline gene, perhaps due to a read error. The same CDR3 also results from other DNA sequences found in this sample. This chain uses TRBV5-8 with TRBJ1-3; no firm D call. The CDR3 length is 13 residues. The germline V gene has CDR1 SGHTS and CDR2 YDEGEE. CDR3 sequence: CASSTAAGNTIYF. Here the CDR3 DNA reads TGTGCCAGCAGCACCGCGGCTGGAAACACTATATATTTT.

The chain recombines TRBV9 with TRBJ1-2, with a possible D match to TRBD1 (5 bases). V lost 5 bases and J 7 bases, leaving 24 bases between the germline ends. From germline, CDR1 is SGDLS and CDR2 YYNGEE. CDR3 length: 16 amino acids. The CDR3 DNA reads TGTGCCAGCAGTGGAGGGGCAGGGAGGGCAATCAGTGGCTACACCTTC. It is translated as CASSGGAGRAISGYTF.

This sequence joins TRBV27 and TRBJ2-5; D is unresolved. CDR1 is MNHEY and CDR2 is SMNVEV in the germline V gene (reference sequence). The CDR3 consists of 14 residues. The V end was cut by 6 bases, the J end by 2 bases, with 13 bases between. CDR3 nucleotides: TGTGCCAGCAGCCGACGCGACTCTCAAGAGACCCAGTACTTC. Translated, it gives CASSRRDSQETQYF.

The rearrangement links TRBV6-1 to TRBJ1-1; D possibly corresponds to TRBD1 (5 bases). This CDR3 comprises 13 residues. V dropped 7 bases and J dropped 6 bases, with 15 bases sitting between them. The germline gives CDR1 MNHNS, CDR2 SASEGT. The CDR3 loop is CASTIRVGSEAFF. In DNA, the CDR3 is TGTGCCAGCACCATCAGGGTCGGGTCTGAAGCTTTCTTT.

The chain couples TRBV11-3 to TRBJ2-2; 8 nucleotides agree with TRBD1. CDR3 length: 15 amino acids. The V gene end was trimmed by 4 bases and the J gene end by 6 bases; junction bases not matched to a gene: 7. In germline, CDR1 is SGHNT, CDR2 YENEEA. This CDR3 reads CASSSQGALAGELFF. As DNA, the CDR3 is TGTGCCAGCAGCTCCCAGGGGGCGTTGGCCGGGGAGCTGTTTTTT.

This clone was recorded only once. The chain is built from TRBV30 and TRBJ1-2, with 8 bases identical to TRBD1. Germline loops: CDR1 GTSNPN, CDR2 SVGIG (reference sequence). The CDR3 runs 13 residues. V shed 0 bases and J 8 bases; nucleotides not matched to a gene: 5. The CDR3 reads CAWSVVQGAGYTF. In nucleotides, the CDR3 is TGTGCCTGGAGTGTCGTCCAGGGGGCCGGCTACACCTTC. Full variable domain (remainder filled in from reference TRBV30 and TRBJ1-2): SQTIHQWPATLVQPVGSPLSLECTVEGTSNPNLYWYRQAAGRGLQLLFYSVGIGQISSEVPQNLSASRPQDRQFILSSKKLLLSDSGFYLCAWSVVQGAGYTFGSGTRLTVV.

This chain connects TRBV10-2 to TRBJ1-2; D not resolved. Trimming stripped 11 bases from V and 8 bases from J, with 15 bases between. From germline, CDR1 is WSHSY and CDR2 SAAADI. This CDR3 region has 11 residues. The CDR3 sequence: CAAWLREGYTF. The CDR3 nucleotides are TGCGCCGCTTGGCTGAGGGAAGGCTACACCTTC.

The chain uses TRBV27 and TRBJ2-5; no definite D call. The germline V gene has CDR1 MNHEY and CDR2 SMNVEV (reference sequence). Trimming cost V 4 bases and J 1 base, with 10 bases left between them. The CDR3 has 14 amino acids. The CDR3 DNA is TGTGCCAGCAGTTCCTACACCACCCAAGAGACCCAGTACTTC. It translates to CASSSYTTQETQYF.

The chain links TRBV7-2 to TRBJ1-2; 8 bases agree with TRBD1. CDR1 is SGHTA, CDR2 FQGNSA, per germline. The CDR3 sequence is 14 residues long. Unmatched junction bases numbered 3, after V lost 3 bases and J lost 3 bases. CDR3 in DNA: TGTGCCAGCAGCTTCGCAGGGGGCGACTATGGCTACACCTTC. Translated: CASSFAGGDYGYTF.

V gene TRBV5-4 combines with J gene TRBJ1-2, with TRBD1 identical over 8 bases. Germline V gene sequence: CDR1 SGHNT, CDR2 YYREEE (reference sequence). The CDR3 is 13 amino acids. V dropped 6 bases and J dropped 8; count of bases not matched to a gene: 9. In nucleotides, the CDR3 is TGTGCCAGCACCCGAACAGGGGGTCGAGGCTACACCTTC. This translates into CASTRTGGRGYTF.

This chain uses TRBV12-5 with TRBJ1-1, with no clear D. Trimming shortened V by 6 bases and J by 5 bases, and 16 bases separated the two germline ends. Per germline, CDR1 LGHNT and CDR2 FRNRAP. The CDR3 has 14 amino acids. The CDR3 DNA is TGTGCTAGTGGCCTGATCGAGGGTCGGACTGAAGCTTTCTTT. The encoded protein is CASGLIEGRTEAFF.